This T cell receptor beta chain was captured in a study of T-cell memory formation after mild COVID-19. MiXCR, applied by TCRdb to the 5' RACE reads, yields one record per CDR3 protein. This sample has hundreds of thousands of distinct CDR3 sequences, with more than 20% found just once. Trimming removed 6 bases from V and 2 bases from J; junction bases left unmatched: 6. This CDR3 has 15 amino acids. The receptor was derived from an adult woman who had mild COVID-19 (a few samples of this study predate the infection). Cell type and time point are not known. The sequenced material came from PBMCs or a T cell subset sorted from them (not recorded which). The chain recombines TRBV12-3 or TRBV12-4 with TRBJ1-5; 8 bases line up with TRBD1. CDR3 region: CASRPDRGGNQPQHF. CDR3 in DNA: TGTGCCAGCAGGCCTGACAGGGGAGGCAATCAGCCCCAGCATTTT.